This TCR beta chain was captured by sequencing in a study of shared clonotypes between healthy human individuals. From germline, CDR1 is SGDLS and CDR2 YYNGEE. V shed 3 bases and J shed 4 bases, with 9 bases lying between them. CDR3 size: 13 residues. Splitting of each subset's genomic DNA was done evenly across several immunoSEQ plates. Sequenced by immunoSEQ multiplex PCR; TCRdb stores in-frame clones only, minus some. Of roughly 500,000 clones detected, around 79% appear once; the ten largest clones hold 13%. The sequenced sample was PBMCs. This TCR derives from a woman aged 40 to 50 in good health. Some clones in this sample may be carry-over from other donors' samples. V and J are TRBV9 and TRBJ2-3; weak D call: TRBD1 (6 bases). The CDR3 coding sequence is TGTGCCAGCAGCGCCACAGGGCCAGATACGCAGTATTTT. This sequence encodes CASSATGPDTQYF.